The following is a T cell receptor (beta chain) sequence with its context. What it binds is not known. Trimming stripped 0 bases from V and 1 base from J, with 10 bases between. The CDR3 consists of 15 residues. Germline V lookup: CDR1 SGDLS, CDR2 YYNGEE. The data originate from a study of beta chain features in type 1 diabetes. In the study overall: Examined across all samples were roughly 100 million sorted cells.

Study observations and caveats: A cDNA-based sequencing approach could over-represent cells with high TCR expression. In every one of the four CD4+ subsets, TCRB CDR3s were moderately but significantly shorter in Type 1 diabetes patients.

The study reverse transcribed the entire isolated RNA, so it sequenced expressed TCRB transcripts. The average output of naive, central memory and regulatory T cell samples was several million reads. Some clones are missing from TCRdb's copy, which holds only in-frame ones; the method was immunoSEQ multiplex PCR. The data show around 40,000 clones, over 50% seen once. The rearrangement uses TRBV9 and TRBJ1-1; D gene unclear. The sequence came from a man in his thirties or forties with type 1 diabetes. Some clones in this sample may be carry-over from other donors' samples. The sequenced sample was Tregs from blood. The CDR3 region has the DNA TGTGCCAGCAGCGTAGACGGCAGGAAGAACACTGAAGCTTTCTTT. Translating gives CASSVDGRKNTEAFF.